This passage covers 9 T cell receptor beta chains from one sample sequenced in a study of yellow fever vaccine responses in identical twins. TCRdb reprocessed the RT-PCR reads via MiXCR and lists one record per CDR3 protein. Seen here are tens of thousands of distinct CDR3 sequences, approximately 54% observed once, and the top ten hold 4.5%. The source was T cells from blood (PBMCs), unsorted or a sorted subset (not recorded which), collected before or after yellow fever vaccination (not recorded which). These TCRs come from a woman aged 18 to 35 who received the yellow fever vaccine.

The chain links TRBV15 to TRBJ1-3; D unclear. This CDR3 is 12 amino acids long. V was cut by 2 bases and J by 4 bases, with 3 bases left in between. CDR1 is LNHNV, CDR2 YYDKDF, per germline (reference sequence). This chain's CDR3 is CATSRLGNTIYF. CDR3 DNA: TGTGCCACCAGCAGATTAGGAAACACCATATATTTT.

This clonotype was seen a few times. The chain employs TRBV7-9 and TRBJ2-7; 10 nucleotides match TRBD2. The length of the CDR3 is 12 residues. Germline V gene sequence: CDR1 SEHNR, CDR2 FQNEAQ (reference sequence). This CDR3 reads CGGASGSGEQYF. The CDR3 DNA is TGTGGGGGGGCTAGCGGGAGTGGCGAGCAGTACTTC.

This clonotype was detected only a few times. CDR3 sequence (DNA): TGTGCCAGCAGCTTGGGACCGACCAAACTGTTTTTT. It encodes CASSLGPTKLFF. The V gene is TRBV7-9, the J gene TRBJ1-4, with a possible D match to TRBD1 (5 bases). CDR1 is SEHNR, CDR2 FQNEAQ, per germline (reference sequence). The CDR3 consists of 12 residues. V was shortened by 3 bases and J by 11 bases, with 10 bases between the two germline ends.

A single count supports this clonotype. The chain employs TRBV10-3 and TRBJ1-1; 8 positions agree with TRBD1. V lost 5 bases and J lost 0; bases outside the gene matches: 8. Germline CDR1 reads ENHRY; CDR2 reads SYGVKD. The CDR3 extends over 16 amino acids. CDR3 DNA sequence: TGTGCCATCAGTCCCTCAGGGGGCCGTTTGAACACTGAAGCTTTCTTT. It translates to CAISPSGGRLNTEAFF.

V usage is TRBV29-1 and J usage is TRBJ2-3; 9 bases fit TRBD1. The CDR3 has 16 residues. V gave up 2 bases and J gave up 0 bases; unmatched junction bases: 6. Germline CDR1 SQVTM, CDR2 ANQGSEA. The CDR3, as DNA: TGCAGCGTTGAACCAGGGGACAGGGCTAGCACAGATACGCAGTATTTT. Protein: CSVEPGDRASTDTQYF.

The chain's CDR3 is CASSLQGELPGELFF. CDR3 bases: TGTGCCAGCAGCTTACAGGGGGAGCTTCCCGGGGAGCTGTTTTTT. This chain uses TRBV11-1 with TRBJ2-2; 7 bases line up with TRBD1. The V and J ends lost 2 bases and 6 bases, in that order; junction bases with no gene match: 6. Germline V CDR1 and CDR2: SGHAT, FQDESV (reference sequence). The CDR3 has 15 amino acids.

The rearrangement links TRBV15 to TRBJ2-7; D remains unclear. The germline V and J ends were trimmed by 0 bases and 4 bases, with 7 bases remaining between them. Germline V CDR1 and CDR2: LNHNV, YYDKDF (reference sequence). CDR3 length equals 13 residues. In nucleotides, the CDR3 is TGTGCCACCAGCAGAGATCGCGAATACGAGCAGTACTTC. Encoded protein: CATSRDREYEQYF.

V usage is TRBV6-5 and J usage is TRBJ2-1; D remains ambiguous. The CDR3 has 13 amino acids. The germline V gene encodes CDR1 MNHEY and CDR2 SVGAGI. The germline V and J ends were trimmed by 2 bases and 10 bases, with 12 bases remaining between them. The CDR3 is CASSYPPTTEQFF. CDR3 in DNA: TGTGCCAGCAGTTACCCTCCGACAACGGAGCAGTTCTTC.

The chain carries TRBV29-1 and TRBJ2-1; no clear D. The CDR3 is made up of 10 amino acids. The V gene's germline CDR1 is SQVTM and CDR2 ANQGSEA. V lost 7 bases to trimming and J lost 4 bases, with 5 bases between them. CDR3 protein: CSGQYNEQFF. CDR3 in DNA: TGCAGCGGTCAATACAATGAGCAGTTCTTC.